The 3 T cell receptor beta chains presented below share a single source sample, sequenced in a study of T cells in Graves' hyperthyroidism and ophthalmopathy. From RNA transcripts, TCR beta CDR3 regions were amplified. HTBI primers were used for first-round RT-PCR of the TCR CDR3. TCRdb re-analysed the multiplex PCR reads in MiXCR, keeping a single row per CDR3 protein. The table includes about 600,000 distinct CDR3 sequences, approximately 14% detected once. Specimen: blood. These TCRs come from a woman aged 50 to 60 with Graves' ophthalmopathy.

This clonotype was observed at least ten times. This CDR3 is CASSRQGSSYEQYF. CDR3 nucleotides: TGTGCCAGCTCACGGCAGGGAAGCTCCTACGAGCAGTACTTC. This chain uses TRBV18 with TRBJ2-7, with D possibly TRBD1 on 5 matching bases. V dropped 4 bases and J dropped 0 bases, with 10 bases sitting between them. Germline values: CDR1 KGHSH, CDR2 LQKENI. This CDR3 region has 14 residues. Filled out from reference TRBV18 and TRBJ2-7, the complete variable domain reads NAGVMQNPRHLVRRRGQEARLRCSPMKGHSHVYWYRQLPEEGLKFMVYLQKENIIDESGMPKERFSAEFPKEGPSILRIQQVVRGDSAAYFCASSRQGSSYEQYFGPGTRLTVT.

This clonotype showed up many times. The rearrangement joins TRBV6-5 to TRBJ2-5; D gene uncertain. The CDR3 has 15 residues. Per the germline V gene, CDR1 is MNHEY and CDR2 is SVGAGI. Trimming stripped 0 bases from V and 2 bases from J, with 10 bases between. The CDR3 here is CASSYSPLQQETQYF. The CDR3, as DNA: TGTGCCAGCAGTTACTCGCCTCTCCAGCAAGAGACCCAGTACTTC.

This clonotype was counted between two and nine times. J is TRBJ2-1 and V is TRBV7-9; TRBD2 might be the D (5 bases). The CDR3 loop spans 16 amino acids. Trimming pared 5 bases from V and 4 bases from J, leaving 18 bases between. The V gene's germline CDR1 is SEHNR and CDR2 FQNEAQ (reference sequence). CDR3 sequence: CASSPDTRSFYNEQFF. DNA of the CDR3: TGTGCCAGCAGCCCCGACACTAGAAGCTTTTACAATGAGCAGTTCTTC.